These 26 T cell receptor beta chains originate from one sample sequenced in a study of blood T cell repertoires in COVID-19. The protocol was immunoSEQ multiplex PCR, while the TCRdb copy is restricted to in-frame clones and leaves out a portion. The table shows roughly 56,000 clones, with 85% occurring only once. Sequenced sample: peripheral blood. The source of these receptors is a human donor in a cohort sampled during active COVID-19.

The genes are TRBV19 and TRBJ2-1, with TRBD2 matching 9 bases. Germline-derived CDR1 and CDR2 are LNHDA and SQIVND (reference sequence). The CDR3 is 15 residues long. V lost 3 bases to trimming and J lost 9 bases; unmatched junction nucleotides: 9. For the CDR3, the DNA is TGTGCCAGTAGTATTTTTAGCGGGAGATCGGGTGAGCAGTTCTTC. Translated: CASSIFSGRSGEQFF.

This CDR3 is CASSEHRGQQETQYF. In DNA, the CDR3 is TGCGCCAGCAGTGAACACAGGGGACAACAAGAGACCCAGTACTTC. This rearrangement joins TRBV10-2 to TRBJ2-5; 7 bases map to TRBD1. The CDR3 sequence is 15 residues long. V gave up 3 bases and J gave up 2 bases; unmatched junction bases: 6. From germline, CDR1 is WSHSY and CDR2 SAAADI.

This clone was counted only a few times. The chain is built from TRBV29-1 and TRBJ1-1; perhaps TRBD1 as D (6 bases). There are 12 residues in the CDR3. V was cut by 7 bases and J by 0 bases, with 9 bases left in between. From germline, CDR1 is SQVTM and CDR2 ANQGSEA. The CDR3: CSGKGVNTEAFF. DNA for the CDR3: TGCAGCGGGAAGGGGGTGAACACTGAAGCTTTCTTT.

The chain has TRBV12-3 or TRBV12-4 and TRBJ1-5; D ambiguous. Trimming cost V 4 bases and J 5 bases, with 9 bases left between them. CDR3 length: 13 residues. CDR3: CASSSSTDQPQHF. CDR3 coding DNA: TGTGCCAGCAGTTCAAGTACGGATCAGCCCCAGCATTTT.

This clone has more than one count but fewer than ten. The chain carries TRBV10-2 and TRBJ2-5; TRBD2 aligns across 10 bases. In germline, CDR1 is WSHSY, CDR2 SAAADI. V dropped 5 bases and J dropped 7; count of bases not matched to a gene: 7. The CDR3 spans 14 residues. Here the CDR3 reads CASSRTSGMGTQYF. DNA of the CDR3: TGCGCCAGCAGTAGGACTAGCGGTATGGGGACCCAGTACTTC.

CDR3 coding DNA: TGCGCCAGCAGCTTGGCCCCGGGACAGGGAAACACCATATATTTT. It specifies CASSLAPGQGNTIYF. The chain has TRBV5-1 and TRBJ1-3; 7 nucleotides agree with TRBD1. Germline V gives CDR1 SGHRS, CDR2 YFSETQ. Unmatched junction bases numbered 4, after V lost 0 bases and J lost 4 bases. The CDR3 sequence is 15 residues long. Complete variable domain (other parts from reference TRBV5-1 and TRBJ1-3): KAGVTQTPRYLIKTRGQQVTLSCSPISGHRSVSWYQQTPGQGLQFLFEYFSETQRNKGNFPGRFSGRQFSNSRSEMNVSTLELGDSALYLCASSLAPGQGNTIYFGEGSWLTVV.

The V and J genes are TRBV5-8 and TRBJ2-5, with 9 bases matching TRBD2. The CDR3 is made up of 15 amino acids. V lost 4 bases and J lost 1; bases outside the gene matches: 5. The germline V gene has CDR1 SGHTS and CDR2 YDEGEE. The CDR3 loop reads CASSPGLAGQETQYF. CDR3 nucleotide sequence: TGTGCCAGCAGCCCGGGACTAGCAGGCCAAGAGACCCAGTACTTC.

V and J are TRBV6-5 and TRBJ2-1; TRBD1 aligns across 9 bases. Germline V gene sequence: CDR1 MNHEY, CDR2 SVGAGI. J was trimmed by 6 bases and V by 0 bases; bases with no gene match: 3. CDR3 size: 15 residues. CDR3 sequence reads: CASSYSGTGINEQFF. The CDR3 DNA is TGTGCCAGCAGTTACTCAGGGACAGGGATCAATGAGCAGTTCTTC.

The rearrangement uses TRBV5-1 and TRBJ2-7; 10 bases line up with TRBD2. Losses at the gene ends were 3 bases for V and 0 bases for J; bases not matched to a gene: 6. The CDR3 totals 16 residues. Germline CDR1 SGHRS, CDR2 YFSETQ. The CDR3, as DNA: TGCGCCAGCAGCTCGACTAGCGGGTTACGCTCCTACGAGCAGTACTTC. This codes for CASSSTSGLRSYEQYF.

The chain links TRBV4-3 to TRBJ2-1, with 13 bases identical to TRBD2. This CDR3 has 14 residues. The V gene end was trimmed by 4 bases and the J gene end by 9 bases; junction bases not matched to a gene: 3. Germline-derived CDR1 and CDR2 are LGHNA and YSLEER. Here the CDR3 DNA reads TGCGCCAGCAGCCTGGGACTAGCGGGAACTGAGCAGTTCTTC. Translation: CASSLGLAGTEQFF.

The table lists this clone with a few counts. This rearrangement joins TRBV18 to TRBJ1-4; D might be TRBD1 (6 bases). V lost 0 bases and J lost 8, with 13 bases in between. This CDR3 is built from 15 residues. The germline gives CDR1 KGHSH, CDR2 LQKENI. The CDR3: CASSPPSRGGEKLFF. The DNA of the CDR3 is TGTGCCAGCTCACCACCTTCCAGGGGTGGCGAAAAACTGTTTTTT.

The chain is built from TRBV3-1 (or the pseudogene TRBV3-2) and TRBJ1-4; 8 nucleotides line up with TRBD1. The CDR3 extends over 14 amino acids. Germline CDR1 is LGHDT and CDR2 is YNNKEL (reference sequence). V gave up 2 bases and J gave up 7 bases; unmatched junction bases: 3. The CDR3 DNA is TGTGCCAGCAGCCAAAACAGGGGGGGTGAAAAACTGTTTTTT. This encodes CASSQNRGGEKLFF.

CDR3 loop: CASSRQGYGYTF. In DNA form, the CDR3 reads TGTGCCAGCAGCCGACAGGGCTATGGCTACACCTTC. V usage is TRBV3-1 (or the pseudogene TRBV3-2) and J usage is TRBJ1-2; 7 positions match TRBD1. Trimming at V came to 4 bases and at J to 4 bases, leaving 0 bases not matched to a gene. The CDR3 consists of 12 residues. The germline V gene encodes CDR1 LGHDT and CDR2 YNNKEL (reference sequence).

The CDR3 spells CASSVEGRTDTQYF. CDR3 bases: TGTGCCAGCAGTGTTGAGGGCCGAACAGATACGCAGTATTTT. The chain uses TRBV2 and TRBJ2-3; D may be TRBD2 (5 bases). Trimming took off 4 bases at V and 3 bases at J, with 11 bases between the two ends. There are 14 residues in the CDR3. Germline values: CDR1 SNHLY, CDR2 FYNNEI.

This chain links TRBV27 with TRBJ1-4; 8 positions match TRBD1. This CDR3 is built from 14 residues. Looked up from germline, CDR1 is MNHEY and CDR2 is SMNVEV (reference sequence). J gave up 4 bases and V 5 bases, and 3 bases lay outside the gene matches. CDR3 DNA sequence: TGTGCCAGCAGTGACAGGGGCGTTAATGAAAAACTGTTTTTT. Protein sequence: CASSDRGVNEKLFF.

The chain has TRBV18 and TRBJ1-6; 10 bases line up with TRBD1. This CDR3 region has 18 residues. Germline CDR1 reads KGHSH; CDR2 reads LQKENI. The junction had 13 bases not matched to a gene; V was cut back by 5 bases and J by 6 bases. The chain's CDR3 is CASSTSTGTGERNSPLHF. CDR3 nucleotides: TGTGCCAGCTCAACATCTACCGGGACAGGGGAACGTAATTCACCCCTCCACTTT.

The chain joins TRBV28 to TRBJ2-2; 8 bases fit TRBD1. Germline assignment: CDR1 MDHEN and CDR2 SYDVKM. Trimming removed 2 bases from V and 8 bases from J; junction bases left unmatched: 4. The length of the CDR3 is 14 residues. CDR3 protein: CASSLGQGAGELFF. CDR3 DNA: TGTGCCAGCAGTTTAGGACAGGGAGCAGGGGAGCTGTTTTTT.

V gene TRBV5-4 combines with J gene TRBJ2-2; possibly TRBD1 for D (6 bases). Trimming left V 0 bases short and J 7 bases short, with 7 bases between. Germline CDR1 is SGHNT and CDR2 is YYREEE (reference sequence). This CDR3 region has 13 residues. For the CDR3, the DNA is TGTGCCAGCAGCTTGGAGGGGGTCGGGGAGCTGTTTTTT. Translation gives CASSLEGVGELFF.

This clone was picked up one time. V usage is TRBV5-1 and J usage is TRBJ2-7; 7 bases align to TRBD1. CDR3 size: 15 residues. From germline, CDR1 is SGHRS and CDR2 YFSETQ. V lost 4 bases and J lost 0; bases outside the gene matches: 7. Here the CDR3 DNA reads TGCGCCAGCAGCGCAGGGACAGCAGCCTCCTACGAGCAGTACTTC. This gives the protein CASSAGTAASYEQYF.

The rearrangement joins TRBV29-1 to TRBJ1-1, with 9 positions matching TRBD1. CDR1 SQVTM and CDR2 ANQGSEA come from the germline V gene. With V trimmed by 7 bases and J by 1 base, 4 bases remained unmatched. This CDR3 is 13 amino acids long. The CDR3 bases are TGCAGCGGAGCGACAGGGGGGAACACTGAAGCTTTCTTT. It specifies CSGATGGNTEAFF.

The J gene is TRBJ1-2, the V gene TRBV9; a possible D gene is TRBD1 (5 bases). Trimming stripped 0 bases from V and 4 bases from J, with 10 bases between. The CDR3 spans 14 residues. CDR1 SGDLS and CDR2 YYNGEE come from the germline V gene. Here the CDR3 reads CASSVAGSAYGYTF. Written as DNA, the CDR3 is TGTGCCAGCAGCGTAGCAGGGTCTGCCTATGGCTACACCTTC.

The CDR3 nucleotides read TGTGCCAGCAGCCGGGCCAACAGGGTTTCGAACAATGAGCAGTTCTTC. Amino acids: CASSRANRVSNNEQFF. The chain carries TRBV6-2 or TRBV6-3 and TRBJ2-1, with D tentatively TRBD1 (6 bases). Germline assignment: CDR1 MNHEY and CDR2 SVGEGT. V was shortened by 6 bases and J by 5 bases, with 20 bases between the two germline ends. There are 16 residues in the CDR3.

The chain is built from TRBV4-1 and TRBJ2-3; 9 bases line up with TRBD2. V shed 3 bases and J 4 bases; nucleotides not matched to a gene: 8. Looked up from germline, CDR1 is MGHRA and CDR2 is YSYEKL. The CDR3 spans 16 residues. Here the CDR3 reads CASSQGVSGSSDTQYF. The DNA of the CDR3 is TGCGCCAGCAGCCAGGGGGTTAGCGGGAGCTCAGATACGCAGTATTTT.

The gene calls are TRBV6-5 and TRBJ1-5; D gene ambiguous. Germline CDR1 and CDR2: MNHEY and SVGAGI. CDR3 length: 14 amino acids. V lost 7 bases, J lost 4 bases, and 14 bases lay in between. The CDR3 DNA reads TGTGCCAGCAATGCCGGGATAGGAAATCAGCCCCAGCATTTT. Translated: CASNAGIGNQPQHF.

The rearrangement uses TRBV2 and TRBJ1-3; a weak D match, TRBD1 (6 bases). The CDR3 spans 14 residues. The V and J ends lost 3 bases and 2 bases respectively, with 8 bases between them. In germline, CDR1 is SNHLY, CDR2 FYNNEI. This CDR3 is CASSDEGAGNTIYF. The CDR3 DNA reads as TGTGCCAGCAGTGACGAGGGGGCTGGAAACACCATATATTTT.

This clone was detected a few times. The V call is TRBV6-1, the J call TRBJ1-5; TRBD1 is a possible D gene (5 bases). The germline V gene has CDR1 MNHNS and CDR2 SASEGT. The CDR3 spans 15 residues. V lost 2 bases and J 1 base, leaving 9 bases between the germline ends. CDR3 DNA sequence: TGTGCCAGCAGTGAATGGGGGGGAAGCAATCAGCCCCAGCATTTT. Protein sequence: CASSEWGGSNQPQHF.